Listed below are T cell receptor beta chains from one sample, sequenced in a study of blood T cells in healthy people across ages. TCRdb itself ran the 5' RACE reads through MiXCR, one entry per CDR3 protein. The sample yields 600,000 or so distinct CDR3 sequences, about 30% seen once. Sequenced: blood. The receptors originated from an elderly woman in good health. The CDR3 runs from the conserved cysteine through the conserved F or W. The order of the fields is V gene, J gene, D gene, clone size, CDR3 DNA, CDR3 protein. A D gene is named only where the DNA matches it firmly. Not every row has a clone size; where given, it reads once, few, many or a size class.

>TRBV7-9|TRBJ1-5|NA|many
TGTGCCAGCAGCTTTCAAGGGGCCCTGGGGTCGCCCCAGCATTTT
CASSFQGALGSPQHF
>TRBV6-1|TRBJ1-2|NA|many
TGTGCCAGCGGACGAGCACCTAACTATGGCTACACCTTC
CASGRAPNYGYTF
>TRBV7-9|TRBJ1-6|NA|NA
TGTGCCAGCAGCTTATGGCAGAATACTGTCTCACCCCTCCACTTT
CASSLWQNTVSPLHF
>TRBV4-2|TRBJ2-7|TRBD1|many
TGTGCCACTGGGGGGACAGGCACCTACGAGCAGTACTTC
CATGGTGTYEQYF
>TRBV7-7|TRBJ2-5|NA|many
TGTGCTAGCAGCCGCGGGCCCGTGGAAGAGACCCAGTACTTC
CASSRGPVEETQYF
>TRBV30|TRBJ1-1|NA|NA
TGTGCCTGGGGTGAAGCTTTCTTT
CAWGEAFF
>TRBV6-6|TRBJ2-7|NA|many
TGTGCCAGCAGTTTGGGGGCGTGGTACGAGCAGTACTTC
CASSLGAWYEQYF
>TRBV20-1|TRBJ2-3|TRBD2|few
TGCAGTGCTAGAAGGGGCGGGGGGCCGGGAGATACGCAGTATTTT
CSARRGGGPGDTQYF
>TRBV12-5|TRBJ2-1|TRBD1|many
TGTGCTAGTGGTCCCCGGGACAGAAGCAATGAGCAGTTCTTC
CASGPRDRSNEQFF
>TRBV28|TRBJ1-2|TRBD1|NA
TGTGCCAGCATTCAAGACAGGGACTATGGCTACACCTTC
CASIQDRDYGYTF
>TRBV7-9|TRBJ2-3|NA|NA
TGTGCCAGCAGCTTAGACGGGGGAGCAGGTACGCAGTATTTT
CASSLDGGAGTQYF
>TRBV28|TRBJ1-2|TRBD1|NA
TGTGCCAGCAGCCCAGGGGACAGGGGAATGGATGGCTACACCTTC
CASSPGDRGMDGYTF
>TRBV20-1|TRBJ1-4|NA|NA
TGCAGTGCTGGGGGCAGGGGAGAAAGACTGTTTTTT
CSAGGRGERLFF
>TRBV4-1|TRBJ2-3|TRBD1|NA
TGCGCCAGCAGCCAACGGGACAGGGACGGAGATACGCAGTATTTT
CASSQRDRDGDTQYF
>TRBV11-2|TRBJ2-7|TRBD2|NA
TGTGCCAGCAGCTTCAATAGCGGGGCGATCTACGAGCAGTACTTC
CASSFNSGAIYEQYF
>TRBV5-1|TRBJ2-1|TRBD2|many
TGCGCCAGCAGCTTGGACGGGGGGGGGCTCAATGAGCAGTTCTTC
CASSLDGGGLNEQFF
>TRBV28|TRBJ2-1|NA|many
TGTGCCAGCAGTTTATCAGGAACCCCAAACAATGAGCAGTTCTTC
CASSLSGTPNNEQFF
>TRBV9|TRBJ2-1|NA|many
TGTGCCAGCAGCGTAGTTACGAGGGAGAGTGAGCAGTTCTTC
CASSVVTRESEQFF
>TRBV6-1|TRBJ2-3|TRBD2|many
TGTGCCAGCAGTGAAGGGACTAGCGGGGCAGATACGCAGTATTTT
CASSEGTSGADTQYF
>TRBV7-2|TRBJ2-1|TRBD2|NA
TGTGCCAGCAGCCCCCCGGGACTAACGTACAATGAGCAGTTCTTC
CASSPPGLTYNEQFF
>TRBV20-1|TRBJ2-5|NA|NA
TGCAGTGCCTCCACCACGGGGGCCGGTGGTGCCTACGAGCGGTACTTC
CSASTTGAGGAYERYF
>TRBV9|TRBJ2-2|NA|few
TGTGCCAGCAGTGGCCATAACGCCGGGGAGCTGTTTTTT
CASSGHNAGELFF
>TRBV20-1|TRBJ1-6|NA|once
TGCAGTGCCCTTGGGACCCCAGGTTTCCACTTT
CSALGTPGFHF
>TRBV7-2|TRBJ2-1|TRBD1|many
TGTGCCAGCAGCCCCTGGGGACAGGGGAATGTTGAGCAGTTCTTC
CASSPWGQGNVEQFF
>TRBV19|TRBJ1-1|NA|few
TGTGCCAGTAGTATCTACCCCGGGACATCTAACACTGAAGCTTTCTTT
CASSIYPGTSNTEAFF
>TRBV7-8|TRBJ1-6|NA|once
TGTGCCAGCAGCTCGGGACCGACCGGGTCACCCCTCCACTTT
CASSSGPTGSPLHF
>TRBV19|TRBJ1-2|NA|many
TGTGCCAGCAAGAGAACAGGGTCTAACTATGGCTACACCTTC
CASKRTGSNYGYTF
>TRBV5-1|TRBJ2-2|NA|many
TGCGCCAGCAGCTTGCTTGGACAGAACACCGGGGAGCTGTTTTTT
CASSLLGQNTGELFF
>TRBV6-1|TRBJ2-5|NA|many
TGTGCCAGCAGCACGATAGAGACCCAGTACTTC
CASSTIETQYF
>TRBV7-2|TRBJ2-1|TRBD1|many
TGTGCCAGCTCCAAAGGGGGCCCCTCCTACAATGAGCAGTTCTTC
CASSKGGPSYNEQFF
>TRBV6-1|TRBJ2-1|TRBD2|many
TGTGCCAGCAGTGTGTACACTAGCGGGGGAAAGGTCGCTGAGCAGTTCTTC
CASSVYTSGGKVAEQFF
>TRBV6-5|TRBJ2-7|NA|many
TGTGCCAGCAGTTACTCGCTGGGGGGACCATACGAGCAGTACTTC
CASSYSLGGPYEQYF
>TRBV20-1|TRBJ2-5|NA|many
TGCAGTGCTACCAGTCAGGAGACCCAGTACTTC
CSATSQETQYF
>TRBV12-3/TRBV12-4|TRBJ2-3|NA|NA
TGTGCCAGCAGTTCCCGAAGTGTAACCACAGATACGCAATATTTT
CASSSRSVTTDTQYF
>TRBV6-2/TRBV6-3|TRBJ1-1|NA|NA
TGTGCCAGCAGTTACCTACGACAGAACACTGAAGCTTTCTTT
CASSYLRQNTEAFF
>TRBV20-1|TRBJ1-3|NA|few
TGCAGTGCTAGAGCTGCCGGACCCTCTGGAAACACCATATATTTT
CSARAAGPSGNTIYF
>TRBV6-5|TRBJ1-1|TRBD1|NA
TGTGCCAGCAGTTACTCTCTCCGGCAGGGGGACACTGAAGCTTTCTTT
CASSYSLRQGDTEAFF
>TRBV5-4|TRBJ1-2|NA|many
TGTGCCAGCAGCTTCTACGGGGTTCTACTCTACTATGGCTACACCTTC
CASSFYGVLLYYGYTF
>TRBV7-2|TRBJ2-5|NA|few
TGTGCCAGCAGCTTAACTAGACAAGAGACCCAGTACTTC
CASSLTRQETQYF
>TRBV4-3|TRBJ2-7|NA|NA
TGCGCCAGCAGCCAAGGCGCTAGCCCCTACAATGAGCAGTACTTC
CASSQGASPYNEQYF
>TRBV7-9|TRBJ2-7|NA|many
TGTGCCAGCAACCAGGGACTGGCGGGCGAGCAGTACTTC
CASNQGLAGEQYF
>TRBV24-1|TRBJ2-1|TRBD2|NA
TGCGCCACCAGTGGGGCACTAGCGGTTTCCTACAATGAGCAGTTCTTC
CATSGALAVSYNEQFF
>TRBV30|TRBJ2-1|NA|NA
TGTGCCTGGAAGGTTCCCCGGGGCTACGGATGGGATGAGCAGTTCTTC
CAWKVPRGYGWDEQFF
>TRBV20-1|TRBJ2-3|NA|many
TGCAGTGCCCCGCCTTGGGCGTGGGGACTTACAGATACGCAGTATTTT
CSAPPWAWGLTDTQYF
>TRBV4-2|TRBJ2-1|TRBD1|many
TGTGCCAGCAGCCAAGATCGGGGACAGGGGGGGAATGAGCAGTTCTTC
CASSQDRGQGGNEQFF
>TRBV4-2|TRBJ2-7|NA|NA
TGTGCCAGCAGCCAAGGTCCGCCGGGGAGCTCCTACAATGAGCAGTACTTC
CASSQGPPGSSYNEQYF
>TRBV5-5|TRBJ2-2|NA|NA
TGTGCCAGCAGCTGGGGTGGGGGGCGCAACACCGGGGAGCTGTTTTTT
CASSWGGGRNTGELFF
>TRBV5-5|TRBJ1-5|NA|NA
TGTGCCAGCAGCTTAGGGCGGTCGGCGATCAATCAGCCCCAGCATTTT
CASSLGRSAINQPQHF
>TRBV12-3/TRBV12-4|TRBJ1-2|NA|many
TGTGCCAGCAGTTTATCCGTCTATGGCTACACCTTC
CASSLSVYGYTF